This TCR beta chain was retrieved from a study of cytomegalovirus exposure and HLA in healthy donors. PCR involved 60 Vbeta and 13 Jbeta primers. Method: immunoSEQ multiplex PCR; TCRdb's copy keeps in-frame clones and lacks some. This table has 150,000 to 200,000 clones, around four fifths appearing once. Trimming shortened V by 1 base and J by 4 bases, and 10 bases separated the two germline ends. This CDR3 comprises 14 residues. Germline values: CDR1 MGHDK, CDR2 SYGVNS. Sequencing input: PBMCs. The TCR sequence derives from a girl aged 10 to 17 in good health and CMV-seropositive. The rearrangement uses TRBV25-1 and TRBJ1-1; D possibly corresponds to TRBD1 (5 bases). The CDR3 reads CASSELGGLTEAFF. Here the CDR3 DNA reads TGTGCCAGCAGTGAATTGGGGGGACTCACTGAAGCTTTCTTT.